This record concerns one T cell receptor (beta chain) sequence. What it recognizes is unknown. This sample is part of a study of CD8 T cells in Susac syndrome. V shed 3 bases and J shed 2 bases, with 17 bases lying between them. Germline-derived CDR1 and CDR2 are SGHRS and YFSETQ. The CDR3 has 16 residues. An amount of RNA that ranged from about 0.45 to 1 ug was reverse transcribed with random hexamers. By means of immunoSEQ multiplex PCR, TCR beta CDR3 spanning 54 Vbeta and 13 Jbeta underwent amplification. TCRdb recomputed calls from the immunoSEQ multiplex PCR reads with MiXCR, one row per CDR3 protein. The sample consists of around 150,000 distinct CDR3 sequences, 90% to 95% of them appearing once. Study-wide results and caveats: Only a relatively small number of individuals were included in the TCR sequencing and HLA analysis.

This chain connects TRBV5-1 to TRBJ2-5; possible D gene TRBD2, 6 bases. Sequences were obtained from CD4+ T cells from PBMCs. The source of this sequence is a human donor in good health. The CDR3 nucleotides read TGCGCCAGCAGCTCTCCGGGACGGGAGAAACAAGAGACCCAGTACTTC. This gives the protein CASSSPGREKQETQYF.